The rows below give T cell receptor beta chains drawn from one sample of a study of metastatic and nonmetastatic thyroid tumors. From the PCR reads, TCRdb re-called clones with MiXCR. The sample has tens of thousands of clones, around 17% seen once. Sequenced: blood. All receptors derive from a female donor with papillary thyroid cancer or a benign thyroid nodule (not recorded which). Some clones in this sample may be carry-over from other donors' samples. The CDR3 runs from the conserved cysteine through the conserved F or W. D genes are given only for firm matches. Size values are once, few and many counts, or a class for expanded clones, and some rows have none.

TRBJ1-6	NA	TRBV2	NA	TGTGCCAGCAGAGCATTCGGCACAGGTAGGGATTCACCCCTCCACTTT	CASRAFGTGRDSPLHF
TRBJ1-1	many	TRBV12-3/TRBV12-4	TRBD1	TGTGCCAGCAGCCGACAGGGGGGTACTGAAGCTTTCTTT	CASSRQGGTEAFF
TRBJ2-3	few	TRBV5-6	TRBD2	TGTGCCAGCAGCTTTGGGAGACTAGCGGGAGCGGATACGCAGTATTTT	CASSFGRLAGADTQYF
TRBJ2-7	many	TRBV7-9	NA	TGTGCCAGCAGCTTATTTGACAACCCCTACGAGCAGTACTTC	CASSLFDNPYEQYF
TRBJ2-7	many	TRBV11-1	NA	TGTGCCAGCAGCTTAAATAGCTGGTCCTACGAGCAGTACTTC	CASSLNSWSYEQYF
TRBJ2-1	many	TRBV11-1	TRBD1	TGTGCCAGCAGCTTAGTTGGGACAGCCTCCTACAATGAGCAGTTCTTC	CASSLVGTASYNEQFF
TRBJ1-1	many	TRBV20-1	TRBD1	TGCAGTGCTAGGCCTGGACAGGGTCACACTGAAGCTTTCTTT	CSARPGQGHTEAFF
TRBJ2-1	NA	TRBV9	NA	TGTGCCAGCAGCACAAGAGCCTTCTCCTACAATGAGCAGTTCTTC	CASSTRAFSYNEQFF
TRBJ1-2	NA	TRBV3-1	TRBD1	TGTGCCAGCAGCCAAGATGTACAGGGGGTTGATGGCTACACCTTC	CASSQDVQGVDGYTF
TRBJ1-5	few	TRBV4-1	NA	TGCGCCAGCAGCCAACCAGGGAATCAGCCCCAGCATTTT	CASSQPGNQPQHF
TRBJ1-2	many	TRBV7-9	NA	TGTGCCAGCAGCTTAGACGCAGGGTTTAGCTATGGCTACACCTTC	CASSLDAGFSYGYTF
TRBJ2-3	NA	TRBV6-4	NA	TGTGCCAGCAGTGACTATCGGGGCGGGGGCGGGAGCAACACAGATACGCAGTATTTT	CASSDYRGGGGSNTDTQYF
TRBJ2-1	many	TRBV20-1	NA	TGCAGTGCTACGACTGGACTATCGGTCCACAATGAGCAGTTCTTC	CSATTGLSVHNEQFF
TRBJ2-5	many	TRBV27	NA	TGTGCCAGCAGTAACACGAAGGCCGAGGGGACCCAGTACTTC	CASSNTKAEGTQYF
TRBJ2-4	NA	TRBV29-1	TRBD1	TGCAGCTTCGGGACAGGGAGAGACATTCAGTACTTC	CSFGTGRDIQYF
TRBJ1-1	many	TRBV19	TRBD1	TGTGCCAGTAGTTCAGATCCGGGACAGGGATACAACACTGAAGCTTTCTTT	CASSSDPGQGYNTEAFF
TRBJ2-7	many	TRBV5-1	NA	TGCGCCAGCAGCTTGCGGGAGCAATACGAGCAGTACTTC	CASSLREQYEQYF
TRBJ1-2	NA	TRBV4-1	NA	TGCGCCAGCAGCCGACCTAGTCAGGGGCTTAGCTATGGCTACACCTTC	CASSRPSQGLSYGYTF
TRBJ2-3	many	TRBV20-1	NA	TGCAGTGCTAGTACAGGTAGCACAGATACGCAGTATTTT	CSASTGSTDTQYF